Each of the 14 T cell receptor beta chains below was sequenced from the same sample in a study of CD8+ T cells in alopecia areata. Following extraction, RNA underwent reverse transcription to cDNA, which served as the sequencing template. TCRdb keeps only in-frame clones here, not all; method: immunoSEQ multiplex PCR. Altogether some 170,000 clones are present, 50% to 60% being singletons, with the ten largest covering under 15%. The sequenced sample was CD4+ T cells sorted from blood, obtained at week 0. The receptors here all came from a human donor with alopecia areata.

V and J are TRBV7-9 and TRBJ2-7; D remains unclear. The germline V gene has CDR1 SEHNR and CDR2 FQNEAQ (reference sequence). V was shortened by 5 bases and J by 0 bases, with 11 bases between the two germline ends. The CDR3 is 14 amino acids. CDR3 in DNA: TGTGCCAGCAGCCCATCTAGTAACTCCTACGAGCAGTACTTC. Protein sequence: CASSPSSNSYEQYF.

The chain has TRBV9 and TRBJ2-2; D is ambiguous. The germline CDR1 and CDR2 sequences are SGDLS and YYNGEE. Trimming cost V 1 base and J 5 bases, with 9 bases left between them. This CDR3 has 14 amino acids. CDR3 amino acids: CASSVSAETGELFF. The CDR3 nucleotides read TGTGCCAGCAGCGTATCCGCCGAAACCGGGGAGCTGTTTTTT.

This clone turned up a few times. This rearrangement joins TRBV30 to TRBJ2-6; D is unresolved. Germline V gene data show CDR1 as GTSNPN and CDR2 as SVGIG (reference sequence). V was trimmed by 1 base and J by 0 bases, leaving 7 bases between them. This CDR3 contains 15 residues. CDR3 in amino acids: CAWSENISGANVLTF. CDR3 DNA sequence: TGTGCCTGGAGTGAGAATATCTCTGGGGCCAACGTCCTGACTTTC.

This clone appeared a few times. The genes are TRBV7-8 and TRBJ1-6, with 7 nucleotides matching TRBD1. This CDR3 region has 16 residues. Germline V gene data show CDR1 as SGHVS and CDR2 as FQNEAQ. Losses at the gene ends were 4 bases for V and 2 bases for J; bases not matched to a gene: 5. The CDR3 spells CASSSTGTAYNSPLHF. DNA of the CDR3: TGTGCCAGCAGCTCCACCGGGACAGCCTATAATTCACCCCTCCACTTT. Supplemented by reference TRBV7-8 and TRBJ1-6, the full variable domain reads GAGVSQSPRYKVAKRGQDVALRCDPISGHVSLFWYQQALGQGPEFLTYFQNEAQLDKSGLPSDRFFAERPEGSVSTLKIQRTQQEDSAVYLCASSSTGTAYNSPLHFGNGTRLTVT.

The chain links TRBV25-1 to TRBJ2-7; D is possibly TRBD2 (5 bases). CDR1 and CDR2 (germline): MGHDK, SYGVNS. The CDR3 is 14 amino acids. V was clipped by 6 bases and J by 2 bases, with 14 bases between them. CDR3 nucleotide sequence: TGTGCCAGCAGCGGACTGAAAATCCCCTACGAGCAGTACTTC. As protein: CASSGLKIPYEQYF.

The rearrangement links TRBV2 to TRBJ2-7; tentatively, D is TRBD1 (5 bases). Per germline, CDR1 SNHLY and CDR2 FYNNEI. V lost 4 bases and J lost 8, with 12 bases in between. This CDR3 region has 12 residues. CDR3 coding DNA: TGTGCCAGCAGTGGTGTAGGGGAAAAGCAGTACTTC. Translating gives CASSGVGEKQYF.

The rearrangement joins TRBV7-9 to TRBJ1-2; 7 bases line up with TRBD1. The CDR3 totals 13 residues. CDR1 is SEHNR and CDR2 is FQNEAQ in the germline V gene (reference sequence). J lost 6 bases, V lost 5 bases, and 6 bases had no gene match. CDR3 DNA sequence: TGTGCCAGCAGCCAGGGGCAGGGGGATGGCTACACCTTC. It is translated as CASSQGQGDGYTF.

This clone was seen a few times. The rearrangement uses TRBV25-1 and TRBJ2-3; tentative D call: TRBD2 (6 bases). Trimming removed 2 bases from V and 2 bases from J, with 14 bases in between. The CDR3 runs 16 residues. Germline V gives CDR1 MGHDK, CDR2 SYGVNS. As DNA, the CDR3 is TGTGCCAGCAGTGAACGGGCAGGGAGGAACACAGATACGCAGTATTTT. This codes for CASSERAGRNTDTQYF.

The chain uses TRBV2 and TRBJ1-1; D is uncertain. The V gene lost 3 bases and the J gene lost 7 bases, with 6 bases spanning the gap. The germline V gene encodes CDR1 SNHLY and CDR2 FYNNEI. The CDR3 is 11 amino acids. For the CDR3, the DNA is TGTGCCAGCAGTGAGACGGATGAAGCTTTCTTT. Protein sequence: CASSETDEAFF.

The rearrangement joins TRBV29-1 to TRBJ1-1; perhaps TRBD1 as D (5 bases). V lost 4 bases to trimming and J lost 1 base, with 13 bases between them. Germline CDR1 reads SQVTM; CDR2 reads ANQGSEA. The length of the CDR3 is 14 residues. CDR3 in amino acids: CSVAPARANTEAFF. Here the CDR3 DNA reads TGCAGCGTTGCCCCGGCCAGGGCGAACACTGAAGCTTTCTTT.

V usage is TRBV27 and J usage is TRBJ1-2, with 7 nucleotides matching TRBD1. CDR1 is MNHEY, CDR2 SMNVEV, per germline (reference sequence). CDR3 length: 14 amino acids. With 5 bases clipped from V and 5 bases from J, the junction kept 8 bases outside the gene matches. The CDR3 region has the DNA TGTGCCAGCAGTGGGGACAGAGGGTTTTATGGCTACACCTTC. This sequence encodes CASSGDRGFYGYTF.

This clone has a handful of counts. The chain combines TRBV29-1 with TRBJ2-7; D ambiguous. V lost 4 bases, J lost 0 bases, and 4 bases lay in between. There are 11 residues in the CDR3. From germline, CDR1 is SQVTM and CDR2 ANQGSEA. The CDR3 nucleotides read TGCAGCGTTGGATCCTCCTACGAGCAGTACTTC. Protein: CSVGSSYEQYF.

This chain links TRBV11-1 with TRBJ2-7; D gene ambiguous. With 4 bases removed from V and 3 bases from J, the gap between germline ends came to 10 bases. Germline V gene sequence: CDR1 SGHAT, CDR2 FQDESV (reference sequence). The CDR3 sequence is 13 residues long. Here the CDR3 reads CASSSRSRYEQYF. The DNA of the CDR3 is TGTGCCAGCAGCTCCCGAAGTCGCTACGAGCAGTACTTC.

The chain couples TRBV6-5 to TRBJ1-5, with a tentative D call TRBD1 (6 bases). The germline gives CDR1 MNHEY, CDR2 SVGAGI. The V and J ends lost 5 bases and 5 bases respectively, with 13 bases between them. The CDR3 sequence is 14 residues long. CDR3 nucleotide sequence: TGTGCCAGCAGTCGCGTCAGGGGTTATCAGCCCCAGCATTTT. This gives the protein CASSRVRGYQPQHF.